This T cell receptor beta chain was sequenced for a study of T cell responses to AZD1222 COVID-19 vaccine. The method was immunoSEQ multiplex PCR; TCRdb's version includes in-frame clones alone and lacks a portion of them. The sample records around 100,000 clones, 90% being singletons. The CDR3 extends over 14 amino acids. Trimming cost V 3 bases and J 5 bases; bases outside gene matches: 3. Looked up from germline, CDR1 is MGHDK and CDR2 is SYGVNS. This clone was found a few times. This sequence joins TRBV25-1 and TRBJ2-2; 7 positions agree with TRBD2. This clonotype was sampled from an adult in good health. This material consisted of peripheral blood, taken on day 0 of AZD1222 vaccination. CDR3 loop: CASSESGGTGELFF. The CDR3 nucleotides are TGTGCCAGCAGTGAGTCGGGGGGAACCGGGGAGCTGTTTTTT. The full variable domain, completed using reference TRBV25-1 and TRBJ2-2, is EADIYQTPRYLVIGTGKKITLECSQTMGHDKMYWYQQDPGMELHLIHYSYGVNSTEKGDLSSESTVSRIRTEHFPLTLESARPSHTSQYLCASSESGGTGELFFGEGSRLTVL.